The present T cell receptor beta chain was sequenced within a study of regulatory T cells in long-lasting Graves disease. Study results and caveats: Between persistent patients, 2,500 to 3,500 public clonotypes were shared, exceeding the roughly 1,000 shared between new patients. Graves' patients with persistent disease showed TCR diversity lower than patients newly diagnosed.

This clonotype was detected many times. Its target is not known. Time point here: persistent/refractory GD, antithyroid drugs over 5 years with positive TRAb. Preparation of the TCR library used RNA extracted from PBMCs. A roughly 8.7-milliliter sample of peripheral blood was drawn into EDTA tubes. The germline V gene has CDR1 MDHEN and CDR2 SYDVKM. This CDR3 is built from 13 residues. Trimming shortened V by 2 bases and J by 4 bases, and 9 bases separated the two germline ends. Arm-PCR of CDR3 regions with iRepertoire HTBI primers generated TCR beta libraries. TCRdb reanalysed the multiplex PCR reads using MiXCR and keeps one entry per CDR3 protein. The sample records roughly 400,000 distinct CDR3 sequences, around 23% being singletons.

The rearrangement joins TRBV28 to TRBJ2-7; D unclear. The clonotype was recovered from a female donor with Graves disease. The sequencing used peripheral blood mononuclear cells (PBMCs), collected when the disease was refractory, from a patient treated with antithyroid drugs. CDR3 region: CASSLRGYYEQYF. The CDR3, as DNA: TGTGCCAGCAGTTTACGTGGATATTACGAGCAGTACTTC.